This TCR beta chain was retrieved from a study of cytomegalovirus exposure and HLA in healthy donors. Findings of the study overall: Within a later analysis, the majority of CMV-associated TCR beta chains appeared HLA-restricted.

Turning to this clone: What it binds is unknown.

The PCR used 60 Vbeta and 13 Jbeta primers. The repertoire was sequenced with immunoSEQ multiplex PCR; TCRdb's copy has only in-frame clones and lacks some. The sample records tens of thousands of clones, about 73% being singletons. Germline CDR1 and CDR2: SGHVS and FQNEAQ. V lost 3 bases and J lost 3, with 8 bases in between. CDR3 length: 13 amino acids. It was healthy bone marrow donors who served as donors. The rearrangement uses TRBV7-8 and TRBJ2-5; D unclear. Source material: PBMCs. This receptor was identified in a woman aged 55-70 years in good health and CMV-seropositive. The CDR3 DNA reads TGTGCCAGCAGCTTCGACAATAAAGAGACCCAGTACTTC. It codes for CASSFDNKETQYF.